This T cell receptor (beta chain) was captured by sequencing in a study of metastatic and nonmetastatic thyroid tumors (dated by TCRdb to 2018 to 2021). Context from the whole study: The researchers compared repertoires between peripheral blood samples and tumor or nodule tissue samples from patients with malignant or benign thyroid disease. Overall study results and their limits: In both blood and tumor samples, TCR beta diversity was reported to be significantly higher in malignant tumors than in benign nodules.

No treatment had been received by any patient before thyroid surgery. Using T-cell receptor beta sequencing, the study looked back at clinical samples from patients collected from about 2011 to 2018. In this sample, this clone turned up a few times. The antigen it recognizes is unknown. No clone much larger than this one lies a single base away; base qualities are absent. Via the germline V gene, CDR1 is MDHEN and CDR2 SYDVKM. CDR3 length: 14 amino acids, cysteine to phenylalanine. CDR3 DNA only is kept here, 42 bases in frame from base 1. V gives up 2 bases and J gives up 6 bases, and the segment between their germline ends measures 14 bases. The library was prepared using PCR. The listed sequencing device is Illumina HiSeq 4000. High-throughput sequencing was used to profile the TCR beta-chain CDR3 region of every patient. The study's processing was this. The researchers built a classifier to tell apart papillary thyroid cancer patients with distant metastasis, based on CDR3 differences among clinicopathological groups. Repertoire diversity was assessed with the Shannon index, and tumor-blood repertoire similarity with the Morisita-Horn index. TCRdb applied fastp at Q25 and MiXCR to the public reads, then kept only in-frame beta chains. The V and J calls and clone size are TCRdb's, not the authors'. This sample lists 20,000 or so clones; around a quarter were detected once. The top ten hold over 9.5% of the sample.

The sequencing sample was made of tumor tissue. This chain joins TRBV28 to TRBJ2-7; the D gene cannot be named for sure. The sequence came from a female donor with papillary thyroid cancer or a benign thyroid nodule (not recorded which). Some clones in this sample may be carry-over from other donors' samples. DNA sequence: TGTGCCAGCAGTTTACCGCCCCCCAGAGGCGAGCAGTACTTC. It specifies CASSLPPPRGEQYF.